These 21 T cell receptor beta chains came from one sample sequenced in a study of T cell changes during pregnancy in multiple sclerosis. Clones were sequenced by immunoSEQ multiplex PCR, and TCRdb holds only the in-frame ones, with some missing. The data contain tens of thousands of clones, about 87% of them singletons. The specimen comprised CD4+ T cells from peripheral blood mononuclear cells, sampled in the second trimester of pregnancy. These receptors came from a female donor with multiple sclerosis, enrolled in a pregnancy study.

The gene calls are TRBV15 and TRBJ2-7, with TRBD1 as a possible D gene (5 bases). Deletions cut 4 bases from V and 2 bases from J, with 9 bases between. This CDR3 has 13 amino acids. From germline, CDR1 is LNHNV and CDR2 YYDKDF (reference sequence). DNA of the CDR3: TGTGCCACCAGCATTTCAGGGACCTACGAGCAGTACTTC. This gives the protein CATSISGTYEQYF. The full variable domain, completed using reference TRBV15 and TRBJ2-7, is DAMVIQNPRYQVTQFGKPVTLSCSQTLNHNVMYWYQQKSSQAPKLLFHYYDKDFNNEADTPDNFQSRRPNTSFCFLDIRSPGLGDTAMYLCATSISGTYEQYFGPGTRLTVT.

The chain is built from TRBV7-9 and TRBJ1-3; tentatively, D is TRBD1 (6 bases). The CDR3 consists of 15 residues. Trimming pared 1 base from V and 4 bases from J, leaving 11 bases between. The V gene's germline CDR1 is SEHNR and CDR2 FQNEAQ (reference sequence). The CDR3 here is CASSLGTGKGNTIYF. The CDR3 DNA sequence: TGTGCCAGCAGCTTAGGAACAGGGAAAGGAAACACCATATATTTT. The whole variable domain, remainder taken from reference TRBV7-9 and TRBJ1-3, is DTGVSQNPRHKITKRGQNVTFRCDPISEHNRLYWYRQTLGQGPEFLTYFQNEAQLEKSRLLSDRFSAERPKGSFSTLEIQRTEQGDSAMYLCASSLGTGKGNTIYFGEGSWLTVV.

V gene TRBV5-3 combines with J gene TRBJ2-7; no firm D call. TRBV5-3 is labeled an ORF, and its function is uncertain. Trimming shortened V by 5 bases and J by 6 bases, and 12 bases separated the two germline ends. The CDR3 totals 12 residues. The CDR3 here is CARSRGQAEQYF. CDR3 nucleotides: TGTGCCAGAAGTCGTGGGCAAGCCGAGCAGTACTTC.

The chain is built from TRBV5-1 and TRBJ2-4, with 11 bases that match TRBD1. V gave up 3 bases and J gave up 0 bases; unmatched junction bases: 5. Looked up from germline, CDR1 is SGHRS and CDR2 is YFSETQ. This CDR3 region has 17 residues. CDR3: CASSYGGQGAAKNIQYF. In nucleotides, the CDR3 is TGCGCCAGCAGCTACGGCGGACAGGGGGCAGCCAAAAACATTCAGTACTTC.

This clone came up once. J is TRBJ1-1 and V is TRBV28; D not resolved. CDR1 MDHEN and CDR2 SYDVKM come from the germline V gene. V gave up 7 bases and J gave up 1 base, with 16 bases separating them. The CDR3 consists of 15 residues. The DNA of the CDR3 is TGTGCCAGCACCAGATCGGGTTCCGGGAACACTGAAGCTTTCTTT. This encodes CASTRSGSGNTEAFF.

The chain carries TRBV28 and TRBJ2-7; 8 nucleotides align to TRBD1. The V gene end was trimmed by 4 bases and the J gene end by 4 bases; junction bases not matched to a gene: 9. This CDR3 spans 15 amino acids. Germline assignment: CDR1 MDHEN and CDR2 SYDVKM. This CDR3 reads CASSSVRGRNYEQYF. CDR3 in DNA: TGTGCCAGCAGTTCCGTCAGGGGGCGAAATTACGAGCAGTACTTC.

J is TRBJ2-5 and V is TRBV12-5; the match to TRBD2 covers 9 bases. The V gene's germline CDR1 is LGHNT and CDR2 FRNRAP. The V and J ends lost 6 bases and 5 bases, in that order; junction bases with no gene match: 4. The CDR3 runs to 13 residues. CDR3 region: CASGAGGGETQYF. The CDR3, as DNA: TGTGCTAGTGGGGCGGGAGGGGGGGAGACCCAGTACTTC.

This clone has a single count. The chain recombines TRBV7-6 with TRBJ2-7; 13 nucleotides line up with TRBD2. In germline, CDR1 is SGHVS, CDR2 FNYEAQ. The CDR3 extends over 15 amino acids. Trimming cost V 5 bases and J 1 base; bases outside gene matches: 2. The CDR3 region is CASSRTSGGSYEQYF. The CDR3 DNA reads TGTGCCAGCAGCCGGACTAGCGGGGGTTCCTACGAGCAGTACTTC.

The chain combines TRBV19 with TRBJ2-2; 10 nucleotides align to TRBD1. CDR3 length: 14 residues. From germline, CDR1 is LNHDA and CDR2 SQIVND (reference sequence). J gave up 8 bases and V 9 bases, and 9 bases lay outside the gene matches. CDR3 coding DNA: TGTGCCAGCAACCGGGACAGGGGTTCGGGGGAGCTGTTTTTT. Translation: CASNRDRGSGELFF.

CDR3 DNA sequence: TGTGCCAGCAGCTCCCGGACTGCGACAGATACGCAGTATTTT. It specifies CASSSRTATDTQYF. The J gene is TRBJ2-3, the V gene TRBV11-3; the D gene is possibly TRBD2 (5 bases). CDR1 SGHNT and CDR2 YENEEA come from the germline V gene. The V end lost 4 bases, the J end lost 3 bases, and 11 bases lay between the germline ends. There are 14 residues in the CDR3.

The chain couples TRBV19 to TRBJ2-1, with TRBD2 matching 9 bases. The CDR3 loop spans 16 amino acids. V gave up 5 bases and J gave up 1 base; unmatched junction bases: 6. Germline V gives CDR1 LNHDA, CDR2 SQIVND (reference sequence). CDR3 coding DNA: TGTGCCAGTAGTTGGCTAGCGGGGCCATCCTACAATGAGCAGTTCTTC. Translated: CASSWLAGPSYNEQFF.

The rearrangement joins TRBV11-1 to TRBJ2-5; tentatively, D is TRBD1 (5 bases). CDR1 is SGHAT, CDR2 FQDESV, per germline (reference sequence). CDR3 length equals 17 residues. Trimming took off 6 bases at V and 3 bases at J, with 23 bases between the two ends. The CDR3 DNA reads TGTGCCAGCAGTTATCAGGTCCCAGGGCCCAACGAAGAGACCCAGTACTTC. It codes for CASSYQVPGPNEETQYF.

The CDR3 reads CSVDRDTEAFF. For the CDR3, the DNA is TGCAGCGTAGACCGGGACACTGAAGCTTTCTTT. The rearrangement uses TRBV29-1 and TRBJ1-1; D unresolved. The length of the CDR3 is 11 residues. CDR1 is SQVTM and CDR2 is ANQGSEA in the germline V gene. Trimming shortened V by 6 bases and J by 3 bases, and 8 bases separated the two germline ends. Full variable domain (remainder filled in from reference TRBV29-1 and TRBJ1-1): SAVISQKPSRDICQRGTSLTIQCQVDSQVTMMFWYRQQPGQSLTLIATANQGSEATYESGFVIDKFPISRPNLTFSTLTVSNMSPEDSSIYLCSVDRDTEAFFGQGTRLTVV.

This chain joins TRBV18 and TRBJ2-2, with D possibly TRBD2 on 6 matching bases. Germline CDR1 KGHSH, CDR2 LQKENI. Trimming pared 3 bases from V and 0 bases from J, leaving 14 bases between. This CDR3 has 17 amino acids. The CDR3 region has the DNA TGTGCCAGCTCACCCAGTTTGGGAGGAACGAACACCGGGGAGCTGTTTTTT. Protein product: CASSPSLGGTNTGELFF.

The V gene is TRBV13, the J gene TRBJ2-7, with 10 bases that match TRBD2. CDR1 and CDR2 from the germline V gene are PRHDT and FYEKMQ (reference sequence). The junction had 9 bases not matched to a gene; V was cut back by 6 bases and J by 1 base. This CDR3 region has 16 residues. The CDR3 protein is CASSPLAGARSYEQYF. The CDR3 coding sequence is TGTGCCAGCAGTCCCCTAGCGGGAGCAAGGTCCTACGAGCAGTACTTC. Looking up the rest from reference TRBV13 and TRBJ2-7 gives the full variable domain: AAGVIQSPRHLIKEKRETATLKCYPIPRHDTVYWYQQGPGQDPQFLISFYEKMQSDKGSIPDRFSAQQFSDYHSELNMSSLELGDSALYFCASSPLAGARSYEQYFGPGTRLTVT.

This chain connects TRBV7-9 to TRBJ2-7; 14 nucleotides align to TRBD2. The CDR3 totals 15 residues. Losses at the gene ends were 5 bases for V and 3 bases for J; bases not matched to a gene: 3. The germline gives CDR1 SEHNR, CDR2 FQNEAQ (reference sequence). The chain's CDR3 is CASSPGLAGVYEQYF. The CDR3 DNA reads TGTGCCAGCAGCCCGGGACTAGCGGGAGTCTACGAGCAGTACTTC.

The V and J genes are TRBV4-2 and TRBJ2-1; 13 nucleotides align to TRBD2. J was trimmed by 8 bases and V by 4 bases; bases with no gene match: 11. The CDR3 runs to 17 residues. From germline, CDR1 is LGHNA and CDR2 YNFKEQ. CDR3 nucleotide sequence: TGTGCCAGCAGCCCGGGCCCGGGACTAGCGGGACACTATGAGCAGTTCTTC. Translated, it gives CASSPGPGLAGHYEQFF.

The V call is TRBV29-1, the J call TRBJ2-1, with D tentatively TRBD2 (5 bases). The CDR3 contains 16 residues. Germline V gives CDR1 SQVTM, CDR2 ANQGSEA. The germline V and J ends were trimmed by 0 bases and 0 bases, with 12 bases remaining between them. The CDR3 spells CSVEDWRGPSYNEQFF. The DNA of the CDR3 is TGCAGCGTTGAAGATTGGAGAGGGCCCTCCTACAATGAGCAGTTCTTC.

The chain combines TRBV7-2 with TRBJ1-1; TRBD1 matches 7 bases. Unmatched junction bases numbered 5, after V lost 3 bases and J lost 4 bases. CDR1 is SGHTA and CDR2 is FQGNSA in the germline V gene. This CDR3 is built from 14 residues. The CDR3 here is CASSLEGALTEAFF. CDR3 coding DNA: TGTGCCAGCAGCTTGGAGGGGGCCCTCACTGAAGCTTTCTTT.

The rearrangement uses TRBV29-1 and TRBJ2-7; tentatively, D is TRBD1 (5 bases). Germline V gene lookup returns CDR1 SQVTM and CDR2 ANQGSEA. V was clipped by 5 bases and J by 2 bases, with 10 bases between them. The length of the CDR3 is 12 residues. CDR3 in amino acids: CSVQDTPYEQYF. CDR3 sequence (DNA): TGCAGCGTTCAGGACACCCCCTACGAGCAGTACTTC.

The chain is built from TRBV6-1 and TRBJ2-7; possibly TRBD1 for D (5 bases). This CDR3 has 14 residues. Germline V gene sequence: CDR1 MNHNS, CDR2 SASEGT. The ends were cut back, 5 bases at V and 6 bases at J, with 17 bases in the middle. CDR3 DNA: TGTGCCAGCAGTCCCCAGTCCAGGGTGGCCGAGCAGTACTTC. It yields the protein CASSPQSRVAEQYF.